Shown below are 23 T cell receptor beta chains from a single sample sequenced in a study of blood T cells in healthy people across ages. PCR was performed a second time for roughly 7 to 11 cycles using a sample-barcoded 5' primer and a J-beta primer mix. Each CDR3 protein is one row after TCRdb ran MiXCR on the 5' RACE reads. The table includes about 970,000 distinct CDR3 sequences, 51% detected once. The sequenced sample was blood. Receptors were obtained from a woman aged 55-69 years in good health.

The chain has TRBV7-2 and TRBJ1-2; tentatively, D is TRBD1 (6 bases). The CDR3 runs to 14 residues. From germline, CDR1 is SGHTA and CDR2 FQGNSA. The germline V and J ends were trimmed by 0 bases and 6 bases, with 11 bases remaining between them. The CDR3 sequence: CASSLAGRGDGYTF. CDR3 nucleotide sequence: TGTGCCAGCAGCTTAGCGGGCAGGGGAGATGGCTACACCTTC.

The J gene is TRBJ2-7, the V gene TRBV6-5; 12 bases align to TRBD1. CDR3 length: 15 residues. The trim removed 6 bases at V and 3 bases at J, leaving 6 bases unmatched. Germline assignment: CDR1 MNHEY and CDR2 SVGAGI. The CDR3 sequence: CASSWDRGLGYEQYF. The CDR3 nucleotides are TGTGCCAGCAGCTGGGACAGGGGGCTTGGCTACGAGCAGTACTTC.

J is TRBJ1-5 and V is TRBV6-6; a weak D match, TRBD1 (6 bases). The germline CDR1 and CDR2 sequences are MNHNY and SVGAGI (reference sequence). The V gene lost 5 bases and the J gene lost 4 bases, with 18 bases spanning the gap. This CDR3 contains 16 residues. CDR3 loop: CASSTRVGAGNQPQHF. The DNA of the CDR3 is TGTGCCAGCAGTACCCGTGTGGGGGCGGGAAATCAGCCCCAGCATTTT.

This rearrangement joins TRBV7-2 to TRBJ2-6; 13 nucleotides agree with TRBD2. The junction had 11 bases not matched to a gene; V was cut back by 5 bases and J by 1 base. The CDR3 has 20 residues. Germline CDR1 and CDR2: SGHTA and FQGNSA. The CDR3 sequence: CASSLWTSGRTASGANVLTF. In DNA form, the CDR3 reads TGTGCCAGCAGCCTTTGGACTAGCGGGAGAACGGCTTCTGGGGCCAACGTCCTGACTTTC.

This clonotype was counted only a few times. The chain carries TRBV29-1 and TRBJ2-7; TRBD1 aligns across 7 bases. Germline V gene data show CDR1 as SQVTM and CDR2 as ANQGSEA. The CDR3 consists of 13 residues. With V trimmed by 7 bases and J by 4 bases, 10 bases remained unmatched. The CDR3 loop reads CSAVGTDFYEQYF. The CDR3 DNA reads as TGCAGCGCTGTTGGGACAGATTTTTACGAGCAGTACTTC.

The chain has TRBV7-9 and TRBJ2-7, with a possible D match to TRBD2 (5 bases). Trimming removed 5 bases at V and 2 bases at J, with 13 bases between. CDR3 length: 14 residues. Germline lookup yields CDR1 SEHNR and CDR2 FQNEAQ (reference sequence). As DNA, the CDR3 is TGTGCCAGCAGCCTGTTAGAGAGGGCCTACGAGCAGTACTTC. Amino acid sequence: CASSLLERAYEQYF.

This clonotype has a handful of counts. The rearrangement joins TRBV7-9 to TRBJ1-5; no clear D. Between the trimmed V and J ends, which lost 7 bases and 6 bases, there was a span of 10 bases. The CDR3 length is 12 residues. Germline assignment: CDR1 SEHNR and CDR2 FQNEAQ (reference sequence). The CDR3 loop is CASTREGQPQHF. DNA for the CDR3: TGTGCCAGCACCCGGGAAGGTCAGCCCCAGCATTTT.

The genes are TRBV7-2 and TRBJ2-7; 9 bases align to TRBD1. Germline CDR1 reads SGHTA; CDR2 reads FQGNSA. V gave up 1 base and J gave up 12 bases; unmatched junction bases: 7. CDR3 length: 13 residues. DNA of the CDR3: TGTGCCAGCAGCTTAGGGAGGCAGGGACAGGGGTACTTC. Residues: CASSLGRQGQGYF.

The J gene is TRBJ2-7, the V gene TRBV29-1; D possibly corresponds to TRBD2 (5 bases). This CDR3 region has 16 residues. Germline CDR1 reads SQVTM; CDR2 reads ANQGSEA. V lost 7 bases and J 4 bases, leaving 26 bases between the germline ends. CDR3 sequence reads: CSAVSDGVTDYYEQYF. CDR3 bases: TGCAGCGCTGTGTCCGATGGGGTAACCGACTATTACGAGCAGTACTTC.

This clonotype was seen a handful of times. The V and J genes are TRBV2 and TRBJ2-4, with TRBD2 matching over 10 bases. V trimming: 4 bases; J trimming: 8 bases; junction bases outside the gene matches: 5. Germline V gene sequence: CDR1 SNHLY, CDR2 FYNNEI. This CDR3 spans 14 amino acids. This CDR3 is CASSASGRWDIQYF. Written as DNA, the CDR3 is TGTGCCAGCAGTGCTAGCGGGAGATGGGACATTCAGTACTTC. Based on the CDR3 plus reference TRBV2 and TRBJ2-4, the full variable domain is EPEVTQTPSHQVTQMGQEVILRCVPISNHLYFYWYRQILGQKVEFLVSFYNNEISEKSEIFDDQFSVERPDGSNFTLKIRSTKLEDSAMYFCASSASGRWDIQYFGAGTRLSVL.

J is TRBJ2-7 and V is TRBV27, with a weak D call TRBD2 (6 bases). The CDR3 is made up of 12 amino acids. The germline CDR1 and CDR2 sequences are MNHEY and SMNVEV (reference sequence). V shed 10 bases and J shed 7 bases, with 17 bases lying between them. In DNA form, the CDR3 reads TGTGCCATTGGGGGGTATCCCGAGGAGCAGTACTTC. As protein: CAIGGYPEEQYF.

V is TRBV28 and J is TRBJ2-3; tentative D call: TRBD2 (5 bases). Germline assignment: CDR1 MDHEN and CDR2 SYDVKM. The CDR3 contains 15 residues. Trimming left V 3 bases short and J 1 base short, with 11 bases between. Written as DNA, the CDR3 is TGTGCCAGCAGTTTGGAGCGGCACCGCACAGATACGCAGTATTTT. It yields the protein CASSLERHRTDTQYF.

CDR3 loop: CASSLEGLAVYNEQYF. The CDR3 DNA reads as TGCGCCAGCAGCTTGGAGGGACTAGCGGTATACAATGAGCAGTACTTC. The V and J genes are TRBV5-1 and TRBJ2-5, with 11 nucleotides matching TRBD2. There are 16 residues in the CDR3. Germline lookup yields CDR1 SGHRS and CDR2 YFSETQ. The V and J ends lost 0 bases and 11 bases, in that order; junction bases with no gene match: 12.

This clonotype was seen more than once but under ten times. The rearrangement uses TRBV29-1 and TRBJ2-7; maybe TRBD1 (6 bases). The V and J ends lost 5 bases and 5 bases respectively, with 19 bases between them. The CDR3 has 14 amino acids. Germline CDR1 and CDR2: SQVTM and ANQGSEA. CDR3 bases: TGCAGCGTTCGGCAGGGGCGGAACCTGGACGAGCAGTACTTC. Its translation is CSVRQGRNLDEQYF.

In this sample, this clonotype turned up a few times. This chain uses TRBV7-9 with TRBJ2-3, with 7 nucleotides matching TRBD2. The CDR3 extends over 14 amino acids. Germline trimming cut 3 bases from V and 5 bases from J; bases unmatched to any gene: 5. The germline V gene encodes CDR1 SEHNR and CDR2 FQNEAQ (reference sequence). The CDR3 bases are TGTGCCAGCAGCTTTATCCAGCGGGGAGATACGCAGTATTTT. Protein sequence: CASSFIQRGDTQYF.

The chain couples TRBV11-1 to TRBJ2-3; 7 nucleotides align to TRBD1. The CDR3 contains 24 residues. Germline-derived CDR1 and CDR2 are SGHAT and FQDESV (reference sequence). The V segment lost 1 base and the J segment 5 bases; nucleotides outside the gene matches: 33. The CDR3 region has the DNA TGTGCCAGCAGCTTAGGAACCACAAAGACAGGGCCGGATAATGCCCGCGGCTGGCGAGATACGCAGTATTTT. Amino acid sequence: CASSLGTTKTGPDNARGWRDTQYF.

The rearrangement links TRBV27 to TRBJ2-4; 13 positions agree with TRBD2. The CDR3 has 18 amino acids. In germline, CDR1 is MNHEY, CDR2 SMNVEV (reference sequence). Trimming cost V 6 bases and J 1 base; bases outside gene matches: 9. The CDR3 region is CASSLLAGGAGAKNIQYF. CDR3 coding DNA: TGTGCCAGCAGCCTACTAGCGGGGGGGGCCGGGGCCAAAAACATTCAGTACTTC.

CDR3 coding DNA: TGCAGCATACGACTAGCCAATGAGCAGTTCTTC. This codes for CSIRLANEQFF. The chain joins TRBV29-1 to TRBJ2-1; 7 nucleotides line up with TRBD2. After removal of 8 bases from V and 6 bases from J, the junction contained 4 bases not matched to a gene. Germline assignment: CDR1 SQVTM and CDR2 ANQGSEA. The length of the CDR3 is 11 residues.

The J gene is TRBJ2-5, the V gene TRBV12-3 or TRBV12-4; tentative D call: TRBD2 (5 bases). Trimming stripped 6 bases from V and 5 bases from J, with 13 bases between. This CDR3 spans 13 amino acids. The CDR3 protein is CASRPISVETQYF. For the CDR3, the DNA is TGTGCCAGCAGGCCAATTAGCGTTGAGACCCAGTACTTC.

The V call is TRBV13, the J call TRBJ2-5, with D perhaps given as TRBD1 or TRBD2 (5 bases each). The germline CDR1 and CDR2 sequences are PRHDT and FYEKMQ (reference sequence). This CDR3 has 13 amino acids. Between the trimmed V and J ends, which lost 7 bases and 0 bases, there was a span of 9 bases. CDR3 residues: CASTREYQETQYF. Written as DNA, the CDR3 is TGTGCCAGCACCAGGGAGTACCAAGAGACCCAGTACTTC.

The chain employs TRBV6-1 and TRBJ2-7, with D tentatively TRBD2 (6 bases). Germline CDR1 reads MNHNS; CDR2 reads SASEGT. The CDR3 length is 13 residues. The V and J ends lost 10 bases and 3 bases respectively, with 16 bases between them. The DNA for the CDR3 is TGTGCCACACGACTAGACCTAGTCTACGAGCAGTACTTC. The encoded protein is CATRLDLVYEQYF.

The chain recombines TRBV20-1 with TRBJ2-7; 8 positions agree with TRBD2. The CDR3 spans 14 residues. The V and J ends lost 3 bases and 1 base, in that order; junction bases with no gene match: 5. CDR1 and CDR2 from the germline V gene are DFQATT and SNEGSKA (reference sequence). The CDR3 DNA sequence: TGCAGTGCTAGGCGGACTAGCCTTTCCTACGAGCAGTACTTC. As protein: CSARRTSLSYEQYF.

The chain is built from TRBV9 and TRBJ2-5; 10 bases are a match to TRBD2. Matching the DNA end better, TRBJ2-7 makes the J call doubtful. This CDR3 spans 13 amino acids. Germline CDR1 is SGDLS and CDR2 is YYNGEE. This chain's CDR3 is CASGVAGGNEQYF. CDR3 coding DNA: TGTGCCAGCGGGGTAGCGGGAGGTAACGAGCAGTACTTC.